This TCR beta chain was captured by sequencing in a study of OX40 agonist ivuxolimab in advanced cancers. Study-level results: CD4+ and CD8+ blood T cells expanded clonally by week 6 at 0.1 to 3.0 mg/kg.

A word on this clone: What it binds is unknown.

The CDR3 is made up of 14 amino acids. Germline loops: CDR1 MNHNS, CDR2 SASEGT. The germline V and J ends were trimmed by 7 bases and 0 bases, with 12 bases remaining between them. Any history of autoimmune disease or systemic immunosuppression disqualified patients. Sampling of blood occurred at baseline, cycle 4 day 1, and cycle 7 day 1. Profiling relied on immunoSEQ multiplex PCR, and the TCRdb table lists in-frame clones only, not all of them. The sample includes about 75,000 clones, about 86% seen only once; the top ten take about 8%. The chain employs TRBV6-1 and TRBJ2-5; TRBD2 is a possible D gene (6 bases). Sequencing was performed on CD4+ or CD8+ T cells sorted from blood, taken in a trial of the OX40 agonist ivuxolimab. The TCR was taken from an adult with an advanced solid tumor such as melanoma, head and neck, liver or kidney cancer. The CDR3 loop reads CASTEGDYQETQYF. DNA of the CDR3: TGTGCCAGCACAGAAGGGGACTACCAAGAGACCCAGTACTTC.